This note documents a single TCR beta chain sequence. This sample was included in a study of blood T cell repertoires in COVID-19. CDR1 and CDR2 from the germline V gene are KGHSH and LQKENI. The V and J ends lost 6 bases and 5 bases, in that order; junction bases with no gene match: 9. The CDR3 is 15 residues long. Measured with immunoSEQ multiplex PCR; TCRdb has only the in-frame clones, and not every one. Of approximately 190,000 clones in the sample, roughly 80% were seen once. This sequence originates from a human donor in a cohort sampled during active COVID-19. The rearrangement uses TRBV18 and TRBJ1-4; 7 nucleotides match TRBD1. Sequencing used peripheral blood. The CDR3 is CASSPSGTENEKLFF. CDR3 nucleotide sequence: TGTGCCAGCTCTCCCTCCGGGACAGAGAATGAAAAACTGTTTTTT.